The T cell receptor (beta chain) described here comes from a study of T cells in localized non-small cell lung cancer. Overall study findings and caveats: There was an association of higher blood T cell density with longer overall survival.

The V gene's germline CDR1 is LGHNA and CDR2 YNFKEQ. The CDR3 loop spans 19 amino acids. V lost 5 bases to trimming and J lost 7 bases; unmatched junction nucleotides: 17. Concerning this clone: Its antigen is not identified.

The protocol was immunoSEQ multiplex PCR, while the TCRdb copy is restricted to in-frame clones and leaves out a portion. The data show 70,000 to 95,000 clones, under 95% seen once. The specimen comprised PBMCs, sampled before any cancer treatment. The chain joins TRBV4-2 to TRBJ2-2; 12 bases agree with TRBD2. The TCR originated in a woman between 40 and 69 years old with stage II squamous cell lung carcinoma. In DNA, the CDR3 is TGTGCCAGCAGCTTACTAATACGACTAGCGGGAGATGGAGGCGGGGAGCTGTTTTTT. It yields the protein CASSLLIRLAGDGGGELFF.